The 17 T cell receptor beta chains below all came from one sample that was sequenced in a study of cytomegalovirus exposure and HLA in healthy donors. The primer mix had 60 Vbeta and 13 Jbeta primers. Using immunoSEQ multiplex PCR, the repertoire was profiled, and TCRdb retains in-frame clones only, with some absent. The sample has more than 150,000 clones, more than 65% seen once. Sequenced input: PBMCs. Receptors were obtained from a man aged 50-60 years in good health and CMV-seropositive.

This clone was counted between two and nine times. J is TRBJ2-3 and V is TRBV29-1; the D gene is possibly TRBD2 (7 bases). This CDR3 contains 12 residues. CDR1 and CDR2 (germline): SQVTM, ANQGSEA. V was clipped by 7 bases and J by 10 bases, with 18 bases between them. DNA of the CDR3: TGCAGCGCCTCGGTGGGGGGGCTGGCGCAGTATTTT. Its protein is CSASVGGLAQYF.

The rearrangement links TRBV5-1 to TRBJ1-4; the D is unclear. The CDR3 length is 16 residues. CDR1 and CDR2 (germline): SGHRS, YFSETQ. Trimming cost V 0 bases and J 6 bases, with 15 bases left between them. The CDR3 region has the DNA TGCGCCAGCAGCTTGGCAAGGCTAGGTGCTGATGAAAAACTGTTTTTT. Its protein is CASSLARLGADEKLFF.

This chain joins TRBV28 and TRBJ1-5; weak D call: TRBD1 (5 bases). The CDR3 contains 17 residues. Trimming stripped 5 bases from V and 5 bases from J, with 22 bases between. Germline V lookup: CDR1 MDHEN, CDR2 SYDVKM. CDR3 nucleotides: TGTGCCAGCAGTGGGAAGAAGGCGGCCCGGGGGTATCAGCCCCAGCATTTT. It translates to CASSGKKAARGYQPQHF.

The chain couples TRBV6-6 to TRBJ1-4; D is possibly TRBD1 (5 bases). The CDR3 totals 16 residues. The V end was cut by 2 bases, the J end by 0 bases, with 10 bases between. Per germline, CDR1 MNHNY and CDR2 SVGAGI (reference sequence). In nucleotides, the CDR3 is TGTGCCAGCAGTTACGACAGACCAGCAACTAATGAAAAACTGTTTTTT. The encoded protein is CASSYDRPATNEKLFF.

The rearrangement links TRBV14 to TRBJ2-1, with TRBD2 matching 14 bases. The V and J ends lost 1 base and 8 bases, in that order; junction bases with no gene match: 7. The CDR3 covers 17 residues. From germline, CDR1 is SGHDN and CDR2 FVKESK. The DNA of the CDR3 is TGTGCCAGCAGCCAAGGACTAGCGGGAGGGCCAGCGGATGAGCAGTTCTTC. Protein: CASSQGLAGGPADEQFF.

This clone was seen once. This sequence joins TRBV28 and TRBJ1-2; tentatively, D is TRBD1 (6 bases). From germline, CDR1 is MDHEN and CDR2 SYDVKM. This CDR3 is built from 16 residues. The V end lost 6 bases, the J end lost 0 bases, and 17 bases lay between the germline ends. CDR3 DNA: TGTGCCAGCAGGCCTCGGGGGGCCCAAGCTAACTATGGCTACACCTTC. Its translation: CASRPRGAQANYGYTF.

The J gene is TRBJ1-5, the V gene TRBV7-8, with D perhaps matching TRBD1 (6 bases). Germline assignment: CDR1 SGHVS and CDR2 FQNEAQ. The CDR3 runs to 16 residues. The ends were cut back, 2 bases at V and 1 base at J, with 12 bases in the middle. In DNA, the CDR3 is TGTGCCAGCAGCTTAACAGCAGGGGCCAGCAATCAGCCCCAGCATTTT. As protein: CASSLTAGASNQPQHF.

The chain joins TRBV2 to TRBJ1-5; D may be TRBD1 (6 bases). Trimming shortened V by 7 bases and J by 2 bases, and 12 bases separated the two germline ends. The CDR3 contains 14 residues. The germline V gene encodes CDR1 SNHLY and CDR2 FYNNEI. CDR3 coding DNA: TGTGCCAGCACGTACGCAGGGGGCAATCAGCCCCAGCATTTT. Amino acids: CASTYAGGNQPQHF.

The chain has TRBV30 and TRBJ2-4; TRBD2 agrees at 9 bases. Germline loops: CDR1 GTSNPN, CDR2 SVGIG (reference sequence). The CDR3 has 15 amino acids. V shed 3 bases and J 0 bases; nucleotides not matched to a gene: 3. CDR3 in amino acids: CAWSVAGVAKNIQYF. The CDR3 nucleotides read TGTGCCTGGAGCGTAGCGGGAGTAGCCAAAAACATTCAGTACTTC.

This clone was detected only once. This same CDR3 is encoded by further DNA sequences in the sample. This chain uses TRBV9 with TRBJ1-1; no clear D gene. Germline V CDR1 and CDR2: SGDLS, YYNGEE. The CDR3 covers 13 residues. The germline V and J ends were trimmed by 0 bases and 2 bases, with 5 bases remaining between them. CDR3 sequence reads: CASSVAVNTEAFF. CDR3 nucleotides: TGTGCCAGCAGCGTAGCAGTAAACACTGAAGCTTTCTTT.

V and J are TRBV7-3 and TRBJ2-2; 7 bases are a match to TRBD1. CDR1 and CDR2 from the germline V gene are SGHTA and FQGTGA. The V and J ends lost 5 bases and 0 bases, in that order; junction bases with no gene match: 3. This CDR3 is built from 15 residues. CDR3 DNA: TGTGCCAGCAGCCTAGGGACAGCGAACACCGGGGAGCTGTTTTTT. Its protein product is CASSLGTANTGELFF.

The chain combines TRBV2 with TRBJ2-7; 7 bases fit TRBD2. The CDR3 consists of 17 residues. The germline gives CDR1 SNHLY, CDR2 FYNNEI. V dropped 7 bases and J dropped 0; count of bases not matched to a gene: 15. CDR3 in DNA: TGTGCCAGCAAACTCGAGCGGGGCGGGGTTAGCTCCTACGAGCAGTACTTC. Translation gives CASKLERGGVSSYEQYF.

The chain joins TRBV13 to TRBJ1-5, with TRBD1 matching 7 bases. Germline-derived CDR1 and CDR2 are PRHDT and FYEKMQ (reference sequence). The V and J ends lost 5 bases and 7 bases, in that order; junction bases with no gene match: 5. This CDR3 contains 13 residues. CDR3 DNA: TGTGCCAGCAGCCGCGACAGGGACCAGCCCCAGCATTTT. It codes for CASSRDRDQPQHF.

The CDR3 sequence: CASSPPQENTEAFF. The CDR3 DNA reads as TGTGCCAGCTCACCACCCCAGGAGAACACTGAAGCTTTCTTT. The V call is TRBV18, the J call TRBJ1-1, with D unresolved. Germline V gene data show CDR1 as KGHSH and CDR2 as LQKENI. The CDR3 loop spans 14 amino acids. The V and J ends lost 0 bases and 1 base respectively, with 6 bases between them.

CDR3 loop: CASSLDGGSHFSYNEQFF. In DNA form, the CDR3 reads TGCGCCAGCAGCTTGGATGGGGGGAGCCACTTCTCCTACAATGAGCAGTTCTTC. The chain has TRBV5-1 and TRBJ2-1; perhaps TRBD2 as D (6 bases). This CDR3 is 18 amino acids long. Per the germline V gene, CDR1 is SGHRS and CDR2 is YFSETQ. Trimming cost V 0 bases and J 0 bases, with 16 bases left between them.

The chain links TRBV6-5 to TRBJ2-2; 10 nucleotides line up with TRBD2. Losses at the gene ends were 6 bases for V and 7 bases for J; bases not matched to a gene: 8. The length of the CDR3 is 15 residues. Germline V CDR1 and CDR2: MNHEY, SVGAGI. CDR3 nucleotide sequence: TGTGCCAGCAGCGTCTGGACTAGCGGTAGCGGGGAGCTGTTTTTT. Its protein product is CASSVWTSGSGELFF.

In DNA, the CDR3 is TGTGCCAGCAGCTCCGGGACAGGGAGAAATTCACCCCTCCACTTT. Its translation: CASSSGTGRNSPLHF. V and J are TRBV7-3 and TRBJ1-6; 9 bases are shared with TRBD1. V gave up 4 bases and J gave up 7 bases; unmatched junction bases: 5. The CDR3 covers 15 residues. The germline gives CDR1 SGHTA, CDR2 FQGTGA.